The 28 T cell receptor beta chains presented below share a single source sample, sequenced in a study of molecular identifiers for immune sequencing clone quantification. MiXCR, applied by TCRdb to the PCR reads, yields one record per CDR3 protein. The table lists some 94,000 distinct CDR3 sequences, more than 20% of them singletons. Specimen: naive CD8+ T cells from blood, with Jurkat cell RNA spiked in. As for subset: FACS-sorted CD8+CD4-CCR7+CD45RA+ naive T cells. The receptors stem from a human donor in good health. Some libraries in this study had Jurkat cell RNA spiked in.

CDR3 DNA sequence: TGTGCCAGTAGTTTGGGGACTCCGGGGGAGCAGTACTTC. This gives the protein CASSLGTPGEQYF. The chain uses TRBV19 and TRBJ2-7; maybe TRBD2 (6 bases). CDR1 LNHDA and CDR2 SQIVND come from the germline V gene (reference sequence). The V end was cut by 5 bases, the J end by 7 bases, with 15 bases between. The CDR3 has 13 amino acids.

V and J are TRBV14 and TRBJ2-7, with D possibly being TRBD1 or TRBD2 (5 bases each). Germline V gene data show CDR1 as SGHDN and CDR2 as FVKESK. The germline V and J ends were trimmed by 4 bases and 7 bases, with 11 bases remaining between them. The CDR3 is 12 amino acids. CDR3 loop: CASSRGVLEQYF. The CDR3 coding sequence is TGTGCCAGCAGCCGAGGGGTTTTGGAGCAGTACTTC.

The chain is built from TRBV6-6 and TRBJ2-1; D not certain. This CDR3 region has 13 residues. V was cut by 2 bases and J by 8 bases, with 10 bases left in between. Germline V gene data show CDR1 as MNHNY and CDR2 as SVGAGI (reference sequence). The CDR3 nucleotides are TGTGCCAGCAGTTACGAAGAGACGGATGAGCAGTTCTTC. Protein: CASSYEETDEQFF.

Concerning this clonotype: A much larger clone sits a single nucleotide away, making a read error possible. The conserved closing phenylalanine or tryptophan is absent in this CDR3, likely reflecting a read error. The chain recombines TRBV10-3 with TRBJ2-3; a possible D gene is TRBD2 (5 bases). This CDR3 contains 14 residues. Germline V CDR1 and CDR2: ENHRY, SYGVKD. V lost 3 bases and J 3 bases, leaving 10 bases between the germline ends. CDR3 DNA sequence: TGTGCCATCAGTGATGGTGGGAGTACAGATACGCAGTATCTT. Translation gives CAISDGGSTDTQYL.

This clonotype appeared many times. The chain carries TRBV7-9 and TRBJ2-2; the D gene is possibly TRBD1 (5 bases). Germline V gene sequence: CDR1 SEHNR, CDR2 FQNEAQ (reference sequence). V was shortened by 3 bases and J by 6 bases, with 17 bases between the two germline ends. The CDR3 contains 16 residues. In DNA form, the CDR3 reads TGTGCCAGCAGCTTCCCCCCTACAGGCTCGGCCGGGGAGCTGTTTTTT. Translated: CASSFPPTGSAGELFF. The whole variable domain, remainder taken from reference TRBV7-9 and TRBJ2-2, is DTGVSQNPRHKITKRGQNVTFRCDPISEHNRLYWYRQTLGQGPEFLTYFQNEAQLEKSRLLSDRFSAERPKGSFSTLEIQRTEQGDSAMYLCASSFPPTGSAGELFFGEGSRLTVL.

This clonotype was detected many times. The chain is built from TRBV28 and TRBJ2-3; no reliable D call. The CDR3 has 16 residues. CDR1 is MDHEN, CDR2 SYDVKM, per germline. Trimming cost V 5 bases and J 2 bases, with 17 bases left between them. The CDR3 loop reads CASSVGTGSDTDTQYF. DNA for the CDR3: TGTGCCAGCAGTGTAGGTACCGGGTCCGACACAGATACGCAGTATTTT. Looking up the rest from reference TRBV28 and TRBJ2-3 gives the full variable domain: DVKVTQSSRYLVKRTGEKVFLECVQDMDHENMFWYRQDPGLGLRLIYFSYDVKMKEKGDIPEGYSVSREKKERFSLILESASTNQTSMYLCASSVGTGSDTDTQYFGPGTRLTVL.

V gene TRBV7-9 combines with J gene TRBJ2-7; weak D call: TRBD1 (5 bases). Per the germline V gene, CDR1 is SEHNR and CDR2 is FQNEAQ (reference sequence). Trimming stripped 0 bases from V and 2 bases from J, with 11 bases between. CDR3 length equals 15 residues. In nucleotides, the CDR3 is TGTGCCAGCAGCTTAGCGCGGCAGGGAACCTACGAGCAGTACTTC. Amino acids: CASSLARQGTYEQYF.

J is TRBJ2-7 and V is TRBV19; TRBD1 matches 7 bases. The V and J ends lost 4 bases and 3 bases, in that order; junction bases with no gene match: 9. This CDR3 has 15 amino acids. Germline CDR1 and CDR2: LNHDA and SQIVND (reference sequence). CDR3 sequence: CASSTGQWLDYEQYF. The CDR3 DNA reads as TGTGCCAGTAGTACGGGACAGTGGCTCGACTACGAGCAGTACTTC. Based on the CDR3 plus reference TRBV19 and TRBJ2-7, the full variable domain is DGGITQSPKYLFRKEGQNVTLSCEQNLNHDAMYWYRQDPGQGLRLIYYSQIVNDFQKGDIAEGYSVSREKKESFPLTVTSAQKNPTAFYLCASSTGQWLDYEQYFGPGTRLTVT.

This clonotype was counted a few times. This chain uses TRBV11-2 with TRBJ2-3, with D perhaps matching TRBD1 (5 bases). V lost 5 bases, J lost 2 bases, and 17 bases lay in between. CDR3 size: 16 residues. Germline CDR1 is SGHAT and CDR2 is FQNNGV. CDR3 nucleotide sequence: TGTGCCAGCAGCGCCGACTGGGGCGGCGACACAGATACGCAGTATTTT. Residues: CASSADWGGDTDTQYF.

There are many counts of this clonotype. An end of the junction does not agree with germline; a read error may underlie this. CDR3 sequence: CASSHTPAPTDTQYF. The CDR3 DNA reads TGTGCTAGCAGCCACACCCCAGCACCCACAGATACGCAGTATTTT. The chain is built from TRBV7-7 and TRBJ2-3; D not resolved. Germline CDR1 SSHAT, CDR2 FNYEAQ (reference sequence). The CDR3 consists of 15 residues.

There are many counts of this clonotype. This sequence joins TRBV13 and TRBJ2-3; 9 nucleotides match TRBD1. The germline CDR1 and CDR2 sequences are PRHDT and FYEKMQ (reference sequence). CDR3 size: 16 residues. The V and J ends lost 5 bases and 3 bases, in that order; junction bases with no gene match: 9. CDR3 in amino acids: CASSDGGTGLTDTQYF. The CDR3 nucleotides are TGTGCCAGCAGCGACGGTGGGACAGGGTTGACAGATACGCAGTATTTT.

This clonotype was seen many times. The J gene is TRBJ1-5, the V gene TRBV20-1; maybe TRBD1 (6 bases). The CDR3 contains 14 residues. Trimming took 0 bases from V and 5 from J, leaving 11 bases between them. Germline V gene sequence: CDR1 DFQATT, CDR2 SNEGSKA (reference sequence). The CDR3 reads CSARDMSGDQPQHF. The CDR3 DNA reads TGCAGTGCTAGAGATATGTCAGGGGATCAGCCCCAGCATTTT.

This clonotype appeared a few times. An end of the junction differs from the germline gene, which may be a read error. This rearrangement joins TRBV9 to TRBJ2-7; 8 nucleotides align to TRBD2. The CDR3 has 15 amino acids. CDR1 and CDR2 from the germline V gene are SGDLS and YYNGEE. The CDR3 region is CAGSVEAGRAEEQYF. CDR3 bases: TGTGCCGGCAGCGTAGAAGCCGGGAGGGCGGAGGAGCAGTACTTC.

This clonotype was seen repeatedly, ten times or more. The chain couples TRBV6-5 to TRBJ2-3, with D possibly being TRBD1 (5 bases). Germline V gene lookup returns CDR1 MNHEY and CDR2 SVGAGI. The CDR3 extends over 14 amino acids. V lost 2 bases and J 6 bases, leaving 12 bases between the germline ends. DNA for the CDR3: TGTGCCAGCAGTTACGTAGGGGTTCGGGATACGCAGTATTTT. Its translation is CASSYVGVRDTQYF.

This chain joins TRBV3-1 and TRBJ2-1; 9 bases map to TRBD1. After removal of 4 bases from V and 7 bases from J, the junction contained 8 bases not matched to a gene. Germline-derived CDR1 and CDR2 are LGHDT and YNNKEL (reference sequence). This CDR3 spans 15 amino acids. Here the CDR3 reads CASSRQGVFGNEQFF. The CDR3 nucleotides are TGTGCCAGCAGCCGACAGGGGGTATTTGGTAATGAGCAGTTCTTC.

The chain is built from TRBV28 and TRBJ1-5; D is perhaps TRBD1 (5 bases). The CDR3 is 15 amino acids. V was pared by 3 bases and J by 0 bases, with 9 bases between. Germline-derived CDR1 and CDR2 are MDHEN and SYDVKM. DNA of the CDR3: TGTGCCAGCAGTTTTGAAGGGGCTAGCAATCAGCCCCAGCATTTT. Its protein is CASSFEGASNQPQHF.

The rearrangement uses TRBV4-3 and TRBJ2-3; no clear D. Germline values: CDR1 LGHNA, CDR2 YSLEER. The ends were cut back, 8 bases at V and 1 base at J, with 13 bases in the middle. The CDR3 length is 14 residues. CDR3 protein: CASGPFVGTDTQYF. In DNA, the CDR3 is TGCGCCAGCGGCCCCTTTGTGGGCACAGATACGCAGTATTTT.

As for this clonotype: A much larger clone is a single base away; this may be a read error. The V gene is TRBV29-1, the J gene TRBJ2-3, with D tentatively TRBD1 (5 bases). Deletions cut 6 bases from V and 4 bases from J, with 17 bases between. Germline V gives CDR1 SQVTM, CDR2 ANQGSEA. The CDR3 length is 14 residues. As DNA, the CDR3 is TGCAGCGTCCACGACAAGGGGAAGGCAGATACGCAGTATTTT. It yields the protein CSVHDKGKADTQYF.

Points on this clonotype: The CDR3 ends on some other residue instead of the conserved phenylalanine or tryptophan, so this is likely a read error. This sequence joins TRBV5-1 and TRBJ2-2, with 15 bases that match TRBD2. CDR1 is SGHRS and CDR2 is YFSETQ in the germline V gene. V dropped 4 bases and J dropped 2; count of bases not matched to a gene: 12. This CDR3 has 20 residues. The CDR3 here is CASSTGLAGGPARNTGELFL. For the CDR3, the DNA is TGCGCCAGCAGCACGGGACTAGCGGGGGGCCCCGCTCGTAACACCGGGGAGCTGTTTCTT.

Concerning this clonotype itself: This may arise from a read error, as a much more abundant clone is one base away. V usage is TRBV11-2 and J usage is TRBJ2-3, with 8 bases lining up with TRBD2. Germline loops: CDR1 SGHAT, CDR2 FQNNGV. After removal of 10 bases from V and 2 bases from J, the junction contained 20 bases not matched to a gene. The CDR3 consists of 18 residues. The CDR3 spells CANRRAPRGGLVTDTQYF. CDR3 sequence (DNA): TGTGCCAACAGGAGAGCGCCCCGGGGGGGCCTGGTCACAGATACGCAGTATTTT.

This clonotype was recorded at least ten times. The V call is TRBV4-1, the J call TRBJ1-1; D may be TRBD1 (6 bases). Germline V CDR1 and CDR2: MGHRA, YSYEKL. The CDR3 runs 14 residues. The germline V and J ends were trimmed by 0 bases and 6 bases, with 11 bases remaining between them. This chain's CDR3 is CASSQDSGAAEAFF. CDR3 nucleotides: TGCGCCAGCAGCCAAGATTCGGGGGCTGCTGAAGCTTTCTTT.

The chain links TRBV12-3 or TRBV12-4 to TRBJ1-2; D may be TRBD1 (6 bases). V lost 5 bases to trimming and J lost 3 bases, with 7 bases between them. The CDR3 contains 12 residues. This chain's CDR3 is CASSTGYYGYTF. The CDR3, as DNA: TGTGCCAGCAGTACAGGGTACTATGGCTACACCTTC.

This clonotype was observed a handful of times. V is TRBV20-1 and J is TRBJ1-4, with unresolved D. The germline V gene encodes CDR1 DFQATT and CDR2 SNEGSKA (reference sequence). CDR3 size: 13 residues. V lost 4 bases to trimming and J lost 8 bases, with 14 bases between them. The CDR3 nucleotides read TGCAGTGCTAAGGGCCCCTATGGGGAAAAACTGTTTTTT. Its protein product is CSAKGPYGEKLFF.

As concerns this clonotype: A read error may account for a junction end that differs from germline. This sequence joins TRBV3-1 and TRBJ2-3, with 7 bases fitting TRBD2. CDR1 and CDR2 from the germline V gene are LGHDT and YNNKEL (reference sequence). This CDR3 is 14 amino acids long. The CDR3 spells CASSQEGGPDAQYF. In nucleotides, the CDR3 is TGTGCCAGCAGCCAAGAGGGAGGGCCAGATGCGCAGTATTTT.

Comments on this clonotype: The junction and the germline gene differ at one end; a read error may be behind it. The chain couples TRBV20-1 to TRBJ2-2; tentative D call: TRBD2 (5 bases). The CDR3 extends over 14 amino acids. Germline V gene lookup returns CDR1 DFQATT and CDR2 SNEGSKA (reference sequence). CDR3 sequence (DNA): TGCGGTGCTAGGGAGATTATAGACACCGGGGAGCTGTTTTTT. As protein: CGAREIIDTGELFF.

With respect to this clonotype: An end of the junction does not agree with germline; a read error may underlie this. The chain links TRBV6-5 to TRBJ2-3; D perhaps matches TRBD1 (6 bases). The CDR3 is 14 residues long. CDR1 is MNHEY and CDR2 is SVGAGI in the germline V gene. CDR3 DNA: TGTGCCAGCAGTTACGAGGACAGCACAGATATGCAGTATTTT. It codes for CASSYEDSTDMQYF.

In its sample, this clonotype was seen many times. The V call is TRBV6-5, the J call TRBJ2-7; maybe TRBD2 (5 bases). Germline V gene data show CDR1 as MNHEY and CDR2 as SVGAGI. CDR3 size: 17 residues. Trimming removed 2 bases at V and 2 bases at J, with 19 bases between. The CDR3 is CASSYTDWKQQPYEQYF. The CDR3 nucleotides are TGTGCCAGCAGTTACACGGACTGGAAACAACAGCCCTACGAGCAGTACTTC.

Of note for this clonotype: A junction end diverges from the germline sequence, so it may reflect a read error. V usage is TRBV4-3 and J usage is TRBJ2-1; the D gene is possibly TRBD2 (6 bases). The CDR3 runs to 14 residues. Germline V gene sequence: CDR1 LGHNA, CDR2 YSLEER. The CDR3 bases are TGCGCCAGCAGCTTTAGCGGAGCTTACAATGCGCAGTTCTTC. It specifies CASSFSGAYNAQFF.